The rows below give T cell receptor beta chains drawn from one sample of a study of blood T cell repertoires in COVID-19. TCRdb keeps only in-frame clones here, not all; method: immunoSEQ multiplex PCR. The repertoire includes a few hundred thousand clones, approximately 84% of them detected once, and about 1.9% sits in the top ten. Sequencing was performed on peripheral blood. These TCRs come from a middle-aged man with active or convalescent COVID-19. The CDR3 runs from the conserved cysteine through the conserved F or W. A D gene is named only where the DNA matches it firmly. The listing skips clone size in some rows; elsewhere it reads once, few, many or a size class.

TRBJ2-7 | TRBV5-1 | - | 15 | TRBD1 | CASSSGTGGIREQYF | TGCGCCAGCAGCTCCGGGACAGGGGGCATAAGGGAGCAGTACTTC
TRBJ2-7 | TRBV6-5 | - | 15 | TRBD1 | CASRSRTGEVYEQYF | TGTGCCAGCCGGAGTAGAACAGGGGAAGTGTACGAGCAGTACTTC
TRBJ2-3 | TRBV7-9 | - | 16 | TRBD2 | CASSLRGGGATDTQYF | TGTGCCAGCAGCTTACGTGGCGGGGGGGCCACAGATACGCAGTATTTT
TRBJ1-5 | TRBV21-1 | - | 19 | - | CASSKVRPPPGGVNQPQHF | TGTGCCAGCAGCAAAGTTAGGCCCCCTCCCGGGGGAGTAAATCAGCCCCAGCATTTT
TRBJ1-2 | TRBV28 | - | 15 | TRBD1 | CASNLPGQGYSGYTF | TGTGCCAGCAATCTACCGGGACAGGGATACTCTGGCTACACCTTC
TRBJ1-1 | TRBV6-1 | many | 15 | - | CASSETGMGATEAFF | TGTGCCAGCAGTGAAACGGGTATGGGAGCCACTGAAGCTTTCTTT
TRBJ2-7 | TRBV5-1 | - | 14 | - | CASSLGLIPYEQYF | TGCGCCAGCAGCTTGGGGCTCATCCCCTACGAGCAGTACTTC
TRBJ1-1 | TRBV7-3 | - | 16 | TRBD1 | CASSSDRGYVGTEAFF | TGTGCCAGCAGCTCGGACAGGGGGTATGTAGGCACTGAAGCTTTCTTT
TRBJ1-2 | TRBV19 | - | 13 | - | CASWRGGGYGYTF | TGTGCCAGTTGGCGGGGGGGTGGATATGGCTACACCTTC
TRBJ2-7 | TRBV7-9 | - | 13 | - | CASSFMTAYEQYF | TGTGCCAGCAGCTTCATGACAGCCTACGAGCAGTACTTC
TRBJ2-5 | TRBV28 | - | 15 | TRBD1 | CASSLLAGGAETQYF | TGTGCCAGCAGTTTATTGGCAGGGGGCGCGGAGACCCAGTACTTC
TRBJ2-1 | TRBV7-2 | - | 14 | - | CASSLRGFANEQFF | TGTGCCAGCAGCTTAAGGGGTTTCGCCAATGAGCAGTTCTTC
TRBJ1-6 | TRBV7-8 | - | 15 | - | CASSLGGIANSPLHF | TGTGCCAGCAGCTTGGGGGGGATAGCTAATTCACCCCTCCACTTT
TRBJ1-5 | TRBV4-1 | - | 15 | - | CASSQVWTVGQPQHF | TGCGCCAGCAGCCAAGTCTGGACAGTTGGTCAGCCCCAGCATTTT
TRBJ1-1 | TRBV28 | - | 16 | - | CASSRGGQGLGTEAFF | TGTGCCAGCAGTCGAGGGGGTCAGGGGCTTGGCACTGAAGCTTTCTTT
TRBJ2-2 | TRBV15 | once | 17 | TRBD2 | CATSRDLAGGPTGELFF | TGTGCCACCAGCAGAGATCTAGCGGGGGGGCCTACCGGGGAGCTGTTTTTT
TRBJ2-1 | TRBV18 | - | 15 | TRBD2 | CASSPLASGYNEQFF | TGTGCCAGCTCACCACTGGCTAGCGGCTACAATGAGCAGTTCTTC
TRBJ1-2 | TRBV30 | - | 13 | TRBD1 | CASPGQGVSGYTF | TGTGCCTCTCCGGGACAGGGAGTGAGTGGCTACACCTTC
TRBJ2-5 | TRBV10-3 | - | 17 | TRBD2 | CAISESLRGALQETQYF | TGTGCCATCAGTGAGTCGCTGCGGGGGGCCTTACAAGAGACCCAGTACTTC
TRBJ2-3 | TRBV24-1 | - | 16 | - | CATSDPKAQATDTQYF | TGTGCCACCAGTGACCCGAAGGCACAGGCCACAGATACGCAGTATTTT
TRBJ2-7 | TRBV9 | - | 17 | TRBD2 | CASSVVTSGGSSYEQYF | TGTGCCAGCAGCGTAGTAACTAGCGGGGGGTCTAGCTACGAGCAGTACTTC
TRBJ2-5 | TRBV7-2 | - | 18 | - | CASSLKAQGAPNQETQYF | TGTGCCAGCAGCTTAAAGGCACAGGGTGCCCCGAACCAAGAGACCCAGTACTTC
TRBJ2-7 | TRBV4-2 | once | 16 | TRBD1 | CASSQEGDRGAHEQYF | TGTGCCAGCAGCCAAGAGGGCGACAGGGGTGCCCACGAGCAGTACTTC
TRBJ1-2 | TRBV15 | - | 17 | - | CATSSQFRGGTNYGYTF | TGTGCCACCAGCAGCCAATTTCGGGGGGGAACTAACTATGGCTACACCTTC
TRBJ1-1 | TRBV5-1 | - | 16 | TRBD1 | CASSLQGEGGNTEAFF | TGCGCCAGCAGCTTACAGGGGGAGGGCGGCAACACTGAAGCTTTCTTT
TRBJ2-7 | TRBV7-6 | - | 16 | - | CASSRDPPPGSTEQYF | TGTGCCAGCAGCCGAGACCCACCACCTGGGAGCACCGAGCAGTACTTC
TRBJ2-2 | TRBV5-4 | - | 16 | TRBD1 | CASSGTQGPNTGELFF | TGTGCCAGCAGCGGAACACAGGGGCCCAACACCGGGGAGCTGTTTTTT
TRBJ2-7 | TRBV7-9 | few | 14 | - | CASSPGQPSWEQYF | TGTGCCAGCAGTCCCGGACAGCCGTCGTGGGAGCAGTACTTC
TRBJ1-5 | TRBV2 | - | 11 | - | CASSEQVSQHF | TGTGCCAGCAGTGAGCAGGTGTCCCAGCATTTT
TRBJ2-1 | TRBV7-9 | - | 16 | TRBD2 | CASSSLGGGIGNEQFF | TGTGCCAGCAGCTCCCTGGGGGGAGGGATTGGCAATGAGCAGTTCTTC
TRBJ1-1 | TRBV10-2 | - | 14 | - | CASSHRVMNTEAFF | TGCGCCAGCAGCCACAGGGTTATGAACACTGAAGCTTTCTTT
TRBJ2-7 | TRBV16 | - | 14 | - | CASSHHRTVYEQYF | TGTGCCAGCAGCCATCATAGGACTGTCTACGAGCAGTACTTC